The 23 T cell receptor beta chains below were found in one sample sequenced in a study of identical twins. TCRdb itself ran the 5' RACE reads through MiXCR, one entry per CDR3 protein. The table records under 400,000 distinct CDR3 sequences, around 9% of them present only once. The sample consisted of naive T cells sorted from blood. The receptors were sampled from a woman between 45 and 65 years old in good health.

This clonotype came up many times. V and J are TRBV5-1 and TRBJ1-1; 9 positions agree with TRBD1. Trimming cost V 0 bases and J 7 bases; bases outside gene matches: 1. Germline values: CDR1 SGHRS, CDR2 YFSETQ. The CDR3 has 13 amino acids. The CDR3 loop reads CASSLEGQGEAFF. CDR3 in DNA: TGCGCCAGCAGCTTGGAGGGACAGGGTGAAGCTTTCTTT. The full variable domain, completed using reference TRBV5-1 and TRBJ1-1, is KAGVTQTPRYLIKTRGQQVTLSCSPISGHRSVSWYQQTPGQGLQFLFEYFSETQRNKGNFPGRFSGRQFSNSRSEMNVSTLELGDSALYLCASSLEGQGEAFFGQGTRLTVV.

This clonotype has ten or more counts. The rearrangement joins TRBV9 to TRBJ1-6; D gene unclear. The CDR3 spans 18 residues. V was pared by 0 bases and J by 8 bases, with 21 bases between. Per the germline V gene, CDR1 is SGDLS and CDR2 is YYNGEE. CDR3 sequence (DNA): TGTGCCAGCAGCGTAGGAGCTTTGTCAGCCCGACCCTATTCACCCCTCCACTTT. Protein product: CASSVGALSARPYSPLHF.

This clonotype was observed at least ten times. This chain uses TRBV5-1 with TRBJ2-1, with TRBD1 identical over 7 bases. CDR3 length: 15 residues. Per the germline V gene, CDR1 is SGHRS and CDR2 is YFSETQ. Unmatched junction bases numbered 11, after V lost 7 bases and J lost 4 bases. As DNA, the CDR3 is TGCGCCAGCCAGACAGGGAGCCAGAATTACAATGAGCAGTTCTTC. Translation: CASQTGSQNYNEQFF.

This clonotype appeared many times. The CDR3 here is CASSLFDRISYNEQFF. In DNA, the CDR3 is TGTGCCAGCAGTCTATTCGACAGAATTTCCTACAATGAGCAGTTCTTC. The chain couples TRBV27 to TRBJ2-1; D might be TRBD1 (5 bases). CDR1 MNHEY and CDR2 SMNVEV come from the germline V gene (reference sequence). The CDR3 is 16 residues long. Trimming shortened V by 5 bases and J by 1 base, and 15 bases separated the two germline ends.

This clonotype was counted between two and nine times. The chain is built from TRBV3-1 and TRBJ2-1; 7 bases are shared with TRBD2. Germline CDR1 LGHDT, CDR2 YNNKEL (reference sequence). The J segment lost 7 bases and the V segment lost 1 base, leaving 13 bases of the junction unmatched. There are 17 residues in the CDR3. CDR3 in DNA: TGTGCCAGCAGCCAAGTCCCGGGGACTACTTTTCGGAATGAGCAGTTCTTC. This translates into CASSQVPGTTFRNEQFF.

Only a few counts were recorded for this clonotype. Here the CDR3 reads CASSTGLGNEQFF. The CDR3 DNA sequence: TGTGCCAGCAGTACCGGACTAGGAAATGAGCAGTTCTTC. The genes are TRBV2 and TRBJ2-1; the match to TRBD2 covers 7 bases. Germline trimming cut 5 bases from V and 7 bases from J; bases unmatched to any gene: 5. This CDR3 has 13 residues. The germline V gene has CDR1 SNHLY and CDR2 FYNNEI.

CDR3 coding DNA: TGTGCCAGCAGCTTAATGGAGTACCAAGAGACCCAGTACTTC. Its translation is CASSLMEYQETQYF. This chain connects TRBV7-3 to TRBJ2-5; D gene ambiguous. This CDR3 is 14 amino acids long. Per the germline V gene, CDR1 is SGHTA and CDR2 is FQGTGA. V lost 1 base and J 0 bases, leaving 6 bases between the germline ends.

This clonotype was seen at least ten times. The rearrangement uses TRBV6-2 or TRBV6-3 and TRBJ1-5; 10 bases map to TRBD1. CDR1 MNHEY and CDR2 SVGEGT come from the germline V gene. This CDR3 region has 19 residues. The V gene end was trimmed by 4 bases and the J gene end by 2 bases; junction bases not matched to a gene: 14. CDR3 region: CASSWTGTGEVYGNQPQHF. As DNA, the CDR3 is TGTGCCAGCAGTTGGACCGGGACAGGGGAAGTCTACGGCAATCAGCCCCAGCATTTT.

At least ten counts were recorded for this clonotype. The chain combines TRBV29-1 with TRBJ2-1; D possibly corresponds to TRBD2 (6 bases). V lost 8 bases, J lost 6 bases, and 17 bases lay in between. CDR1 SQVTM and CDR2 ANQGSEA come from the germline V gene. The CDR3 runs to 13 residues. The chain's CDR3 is CSTAVGAGNEQFF. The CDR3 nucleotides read TGCAGCACTGCAGTCGGAGCGGGCAATGAGCAGTTCTTC.

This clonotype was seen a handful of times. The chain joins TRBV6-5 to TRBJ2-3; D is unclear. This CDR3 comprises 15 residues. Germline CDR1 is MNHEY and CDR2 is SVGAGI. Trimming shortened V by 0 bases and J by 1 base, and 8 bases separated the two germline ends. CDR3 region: CASSYSRPGTDTQYF. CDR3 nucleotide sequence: TGTGCCAGCAGTTACTCGAGGCCAGGCACAGATACGCAGTATTTT.

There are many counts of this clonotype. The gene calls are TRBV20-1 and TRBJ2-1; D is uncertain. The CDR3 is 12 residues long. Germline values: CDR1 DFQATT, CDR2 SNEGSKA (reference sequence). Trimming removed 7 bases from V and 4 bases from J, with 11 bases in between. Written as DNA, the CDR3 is TGCAGTGGCACAGACCAATACAATGAGCAGTTCTTC. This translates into CSGTDQYNEQFF.

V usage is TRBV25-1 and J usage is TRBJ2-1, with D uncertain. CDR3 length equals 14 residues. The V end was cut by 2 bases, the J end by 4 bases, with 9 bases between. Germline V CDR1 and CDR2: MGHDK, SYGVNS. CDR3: CASSEPRRYNEQFF. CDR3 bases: TGTGCCAGCAGTGAACCTCGCAGGTACAATGAGCAGTTCTTC.

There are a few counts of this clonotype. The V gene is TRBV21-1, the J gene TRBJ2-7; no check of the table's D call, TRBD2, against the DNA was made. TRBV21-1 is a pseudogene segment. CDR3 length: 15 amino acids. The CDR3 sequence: CASRGGTSGRTGQYV. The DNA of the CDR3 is TGTGCCAGCAGAGGGGGGACTAGCGGGAGAACAGGGCAGTACGTC.

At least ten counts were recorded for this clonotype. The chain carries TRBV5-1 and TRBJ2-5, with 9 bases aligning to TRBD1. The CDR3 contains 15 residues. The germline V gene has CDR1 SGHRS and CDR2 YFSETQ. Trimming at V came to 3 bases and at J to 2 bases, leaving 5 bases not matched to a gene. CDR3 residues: CASSYGQGRQETQYF. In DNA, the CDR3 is TGCGCCAGCAGCTACGGACAGGGGAGGCAAGAGACCCAGTACTTC.

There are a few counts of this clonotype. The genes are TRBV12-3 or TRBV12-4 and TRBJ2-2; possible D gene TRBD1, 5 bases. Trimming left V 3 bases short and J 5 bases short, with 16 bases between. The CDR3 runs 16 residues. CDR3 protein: CASSLGLVGRTGELFF. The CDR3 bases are TGTGCCAGCAGTTTGGGGCTCGTAGGACGAACCGGGGAGCTGTTTTTT.

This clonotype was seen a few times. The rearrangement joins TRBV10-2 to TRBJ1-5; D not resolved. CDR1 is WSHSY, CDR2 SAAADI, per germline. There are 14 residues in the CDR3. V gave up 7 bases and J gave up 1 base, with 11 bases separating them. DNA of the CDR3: TGCGCCAGCACCGCGGCAGCCAGCAATCAGCCCCAGCATTTT. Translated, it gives CASTAAASNQPQHF.

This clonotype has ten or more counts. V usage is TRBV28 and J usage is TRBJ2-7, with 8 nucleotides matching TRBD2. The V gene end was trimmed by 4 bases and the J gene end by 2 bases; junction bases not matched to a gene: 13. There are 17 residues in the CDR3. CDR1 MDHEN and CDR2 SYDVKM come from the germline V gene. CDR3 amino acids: CASSSEMTSDATYEQYF. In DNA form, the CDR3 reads TGTGCCAGCAGTTCCGAAATGACTAGCGATGCCACCTACGAGCAGTACTTC.

For the CDR3, the DNA is TGTGCCAGCAGCTTATCCCGGGACTTTGACGAGCAGTACGTC. It is translated as CASSLSRDFDEQYV. The chain combines TRBV7-8 with TRBJ2-7; possibly TRBD2 for D (6 bases). The CDR3 spans 14 residues. Germline loops: CDR1 SGHVS, CDR2 FQNEAQ. The V and J ends lost 2 bases and 5 bases respectively, with 13 bases between them.

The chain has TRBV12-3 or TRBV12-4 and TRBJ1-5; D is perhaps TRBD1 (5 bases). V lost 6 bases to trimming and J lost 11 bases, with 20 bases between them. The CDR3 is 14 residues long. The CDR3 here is CASSPSGQSGAQHF. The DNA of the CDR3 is TGTGCCAGCAGCCCCTCAGGACAAAGCGGGGCCCAGCATTTT.

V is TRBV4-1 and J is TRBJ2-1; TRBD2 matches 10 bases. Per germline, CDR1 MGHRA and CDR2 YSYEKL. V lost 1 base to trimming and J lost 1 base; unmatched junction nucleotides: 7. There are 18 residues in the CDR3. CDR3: CASSQVSSGSGSYNEQFF. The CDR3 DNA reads TGCGCCAGCAGCCAAGTATCTAGCGGGAGTGGGTCCTACAATGAGCAGTTCTTC.

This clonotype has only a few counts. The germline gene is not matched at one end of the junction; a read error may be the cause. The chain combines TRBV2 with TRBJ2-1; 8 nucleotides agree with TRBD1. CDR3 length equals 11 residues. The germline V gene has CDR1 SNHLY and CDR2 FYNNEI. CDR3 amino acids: CASREDREQIF. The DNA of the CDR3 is TGTGCCAGCAGAGAGGACAGGGAGCAGATCTTC.

DNA for the CDR3: TGTGCCAGCAGCCAAGAGAGGGTAGCGGGAAACCAAGAGACCCAGTACTTC. Translation gives CASSQERVAGNQETQYF. The chain has TRBV3-1 and TRBJ2-5; 8 positions agree with TRBD2. This CDR3 spans 17 amino acids. With 0 bases clipped from V and 0 bases from J, the junction kept 6 bases outside the gene matches. Germline V lookup: CDR1 LGHDT, CDR2 YNNKEL (reference sequence).

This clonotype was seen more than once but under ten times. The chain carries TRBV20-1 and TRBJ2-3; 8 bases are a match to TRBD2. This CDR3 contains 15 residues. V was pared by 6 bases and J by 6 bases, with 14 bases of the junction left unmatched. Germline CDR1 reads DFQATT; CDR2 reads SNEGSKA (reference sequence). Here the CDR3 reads CSAQTWGTSLDTQYF. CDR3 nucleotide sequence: TGCAGTGCCCAAACTTGGGGGACTAGTCTGGATACGCAGTATTTT.